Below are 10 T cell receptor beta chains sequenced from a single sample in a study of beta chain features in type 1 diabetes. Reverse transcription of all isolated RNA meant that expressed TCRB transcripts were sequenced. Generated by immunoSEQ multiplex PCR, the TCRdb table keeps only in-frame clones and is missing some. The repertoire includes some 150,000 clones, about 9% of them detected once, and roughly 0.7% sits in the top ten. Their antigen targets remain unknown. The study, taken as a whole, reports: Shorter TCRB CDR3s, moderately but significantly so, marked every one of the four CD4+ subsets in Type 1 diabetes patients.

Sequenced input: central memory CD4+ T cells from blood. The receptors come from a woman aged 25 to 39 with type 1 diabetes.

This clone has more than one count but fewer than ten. The CDR3 bases are TGCGCCAGCAGCTTGGGGCCGGACAATGGAAACACCATATATTTT. Encoded protein: CASSLGPDNGNTIYF. This chain uses TRBV5-1 with TRBJ1-3, with D perhaps matching TRBD1 (5 bases). From germline, CDR1 is SGHRS and CDR2 YFSETQ. Trimming stripped 0 bases from V and 3 bases from J, with 10 bases between. The CDR3 sequence is 15 residues long. Using reference TRBV5-1 and TRBJ1-3 for the parts outside the CDR3, the full variable domain is KAGVTQTPRYLIKTRGQQVTLSCSPISGHRSVSWYQQTPGQGLQFLFEYFSETQRNKGNFPGRFSGRQFSNSRSEMNVSTLELGDSALYLCASSLGPDNGNTIYFGEGSWLTVV.

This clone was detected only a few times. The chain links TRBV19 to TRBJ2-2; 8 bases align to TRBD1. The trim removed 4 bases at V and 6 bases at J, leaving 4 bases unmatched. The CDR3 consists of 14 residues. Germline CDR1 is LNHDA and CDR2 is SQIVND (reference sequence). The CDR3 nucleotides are TGTGCCAGTAGTAGTGAACAGGGGGCCGGGGAGCTGTTTTTT. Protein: CASSSEQGAGELFF.

DNA of the CDR3: TGTGCCAGCAGCTTTCTCGGGGGGGATACGCAGTATTTT. Its protein is CASSFLGGDTQYF. The chain couples TRBV5-6 to TRBJ2-3, with TRBD2 matching 7 bases. Losses at the gene ends were 2 bases for V and 6 bases for J; bases not matched to a gene: 3. Germline lookup yields CDR1 SGHDT and CDR2 YYEEEE. This CDR3 has 13 residues.

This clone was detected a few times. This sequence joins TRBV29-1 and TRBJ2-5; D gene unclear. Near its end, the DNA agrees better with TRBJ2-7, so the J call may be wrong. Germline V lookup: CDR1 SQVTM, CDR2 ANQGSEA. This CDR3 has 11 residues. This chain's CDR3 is CSVTEDYEQYF. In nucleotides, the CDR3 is TGCAGCGTTACCGAAGACTACGAGCAGTACTTC.

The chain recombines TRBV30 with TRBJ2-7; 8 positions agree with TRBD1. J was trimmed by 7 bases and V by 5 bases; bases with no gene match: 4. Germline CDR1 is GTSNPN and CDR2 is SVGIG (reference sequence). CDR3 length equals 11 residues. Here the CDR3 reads CAWQTGVEQYF. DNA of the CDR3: TGTGCCTGGCAGACAGGGGTTGAGCAGTACTTC.

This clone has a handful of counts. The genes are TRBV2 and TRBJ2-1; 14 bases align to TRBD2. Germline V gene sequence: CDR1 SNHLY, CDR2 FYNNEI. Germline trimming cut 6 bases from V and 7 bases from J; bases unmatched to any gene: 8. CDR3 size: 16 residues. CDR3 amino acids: CASSPGLAGEGNEQFF. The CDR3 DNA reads TGTGCCAGCAGCCCGGGACTAGCGGGAGAAGGGAATGAGCAGTTCTTC.

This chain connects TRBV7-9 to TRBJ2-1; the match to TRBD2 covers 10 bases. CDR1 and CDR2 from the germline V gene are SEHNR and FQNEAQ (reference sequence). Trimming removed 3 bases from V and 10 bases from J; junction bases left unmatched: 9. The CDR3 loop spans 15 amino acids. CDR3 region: CASSFRLAGVVEQFF. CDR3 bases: TGTGCCAGCAGCTTTAGGCTAGCGGGAGTTGTAGAGCAGTTCTTC.

The CDR3 spells CASSDSGTGSYNEQFF. CDR3 DNA: TGTGCCAGCAGTGACTCCGGGACAGGATCCTACAATGAGCAGTTCTTC. This chain uses TRBV2 with TRBJ2-1; 8 positions match TRBD1. V lost 3 bases, J lost 1 base, and 5 bases stayed unmatched. Looked up from germline, CDR1 is SNHLY and CDR2 is FYNNEI. The CDR3 length is 16 residues.

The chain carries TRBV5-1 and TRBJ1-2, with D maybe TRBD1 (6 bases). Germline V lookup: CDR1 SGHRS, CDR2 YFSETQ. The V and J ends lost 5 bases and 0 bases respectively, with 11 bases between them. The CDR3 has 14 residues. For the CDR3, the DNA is TGCGCCAGCAGGAAAGAGGGGGCTAACTATGGCTACACCTTC. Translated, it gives CASRKEGANYGYTF.

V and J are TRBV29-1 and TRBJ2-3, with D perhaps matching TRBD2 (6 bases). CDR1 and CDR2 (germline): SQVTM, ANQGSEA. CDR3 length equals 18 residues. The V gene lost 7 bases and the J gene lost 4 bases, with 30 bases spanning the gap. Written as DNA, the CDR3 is TGCAGCGCCCTATCAGTCAAGGACGGGAGTGGGTTAGCAGATACGCAGTATTTT. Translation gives CSALSVKDGSGLADTQYF.